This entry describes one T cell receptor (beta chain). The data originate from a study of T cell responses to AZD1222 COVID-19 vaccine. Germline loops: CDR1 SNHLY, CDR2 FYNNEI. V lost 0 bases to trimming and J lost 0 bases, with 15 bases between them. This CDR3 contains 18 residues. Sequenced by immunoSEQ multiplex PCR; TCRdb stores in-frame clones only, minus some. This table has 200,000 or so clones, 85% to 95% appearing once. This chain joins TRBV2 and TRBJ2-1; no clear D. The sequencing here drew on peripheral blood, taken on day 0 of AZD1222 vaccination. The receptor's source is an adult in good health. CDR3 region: CASSEALGRTSSYNEQFF. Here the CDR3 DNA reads TGTGCCAGCAGTGAAGCGCTAGGACGTACGAGCTCCTACAATGAGCAGTTCTTC.